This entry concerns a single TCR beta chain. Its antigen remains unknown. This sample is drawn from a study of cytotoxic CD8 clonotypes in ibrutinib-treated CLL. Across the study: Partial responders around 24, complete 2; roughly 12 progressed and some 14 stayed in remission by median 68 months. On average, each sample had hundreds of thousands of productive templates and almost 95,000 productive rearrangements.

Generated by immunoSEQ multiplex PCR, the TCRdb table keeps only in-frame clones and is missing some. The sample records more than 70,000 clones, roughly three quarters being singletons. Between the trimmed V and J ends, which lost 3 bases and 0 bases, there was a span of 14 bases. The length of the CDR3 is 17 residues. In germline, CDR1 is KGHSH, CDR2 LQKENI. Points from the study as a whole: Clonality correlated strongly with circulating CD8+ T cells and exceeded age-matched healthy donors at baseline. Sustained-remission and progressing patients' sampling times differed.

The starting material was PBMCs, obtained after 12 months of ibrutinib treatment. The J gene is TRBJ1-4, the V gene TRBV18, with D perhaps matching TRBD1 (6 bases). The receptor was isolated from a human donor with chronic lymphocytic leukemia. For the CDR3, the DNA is TGTGCCAGCTCACCCGTCCCGGGACATGCAACTAATGAAAAACTGTTTTTT. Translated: CASSPVPGHATNEKLFF.